Listed below are T cell receptor beta chains from one sample, sequenced in a study of blood T cell repertoires in COVID-19. Method: immunoSEQ multiplex PCR; TCRdb's copy keeps in-frame clones and lacks some. This table holds 300,000 or so clones, roughly 90% found once. Sequencing was carried out using PBMCs or T cells enriched from blood (not recorded which). The receptor source for this set is a man aged 60-69 years who had recovered from COVID-19. CDR3s include the opening cysteine and the closing phenylalanine or tryptophan. The D gene is left open where the match is weak. Clone size is given for some rows only: seen once, a few or many times, or a class if the clone is expanded.

size	D	V	J	DNA	CDR3
-	TRBD1	TRBV28	TRBJ2-5	TGTGCCAGCAGTTTACTGACAGGGGTTGGGACCCAGTACTTC	CASSLLTGVGTQYF
-	-	TRBV14	TRBJ1-2	TGTGCCAGCAGCCAAGGCGTCGGGACATCCTATGGCTACACCTTC	CASSQGVGTSYGYTF
-	-	TRBV12-3/TRBV12-4	TRBJ1-2	TGTGCCAGCAGTTATAGAGCTAACTATGGCTACACCTTC	CASSYRANYGYTF
-	TRBD1	TRBV30	TRBJ1-6	TGTGCCTGGAGCGTGACAGGGGGATCACCCCTCCACTTT	CAWSVTGGSPLHF
-	TRBD1	TRBV29-1	TRBJ1-1	TGCAGCGTTAGGGGGCCCGATACTGAAGCTTTCTTT	CSVRGPDTEAFF
-	TRBD2	TRBV18	TRBJ2-1	TGTGCCAGCTTTGAGGGAGCGGGAGCCCGTGAGCAGTTCTTC	CASFEGAGAREQFF
-	TRBD2	TRBV5-1	TRBJ2-3	TGCGCCAGCAGCTCTTTCAGCGGGAGGGCCGGGGCAGATACGCAGTATTTT	CASSSFSGRAGADTQYF
once	TRBD2	TRBV5-1	TRBJ2-1	TGCGCCAGCAGTCGACTAGCGGGGCGCTCCTACAATGAGCAGTTCTTC	CASSRLAGRSYNEQFF
once	TRBD2	TRBV10-3	TRBJ2-1	TGTGCCATCAGTGATTCAAGCGGGAGGGCCCCGAATGAGCAGTTCTTC	CAISDSSGRAPNEQFF
-	-	TRBV11-2	TRBJ1-3	TGTGCCAGCAGCTTAGTCACAGGGCTTTCTGGAAACACCATATATTTT	CASSLVTGLSGNTIYF
-	TRBD1	TRBV6-1	TRBJ1-6	TGTGCCAGCAGTGATGGACAGGGAGTTAATTCACCCCTCCACTTT	CASSDGQGVNSPLHF
-	-	TRBV18	TRBJ1-4	TGTGCCAGCTCGGGACACTTTAATGAAAAACTGTTTTTT	CASSGHFNEKLFF
-	-	TRBV7-9	TRBJ1-2	TGTGCCAGCAGCTTAGTAGGAGATTGGAGTGGCTACACCTTC	CASSLVGDWSGYTF
once	-	TRBV3-1/TRBV3-2	TRBJ2-2	TGTGCCAGCAGCCGATTAGATGGCGGGGAGCTGTTTTTT	CASSRLDGGELFF
-	-	TRBV4-1	TRBJ2-7	TGCGCCAGCAGCCAATTCTCGGGGGGCAATGGTTACGAGCAGTACTTC	CASSQFSGGNGYEQYF
-	-	TRBV7-8	TRBJ1-4	TGTGCCAGCAGCTTGGACAGTGAAAAACTGTTTTTT	CASSLDSEKLFF
-	-	TRBV5-6	TRBJ2-6	TGTGCCAGCAGCTTGGTGGCAGGGTTGTACTCTGGGGCCAACGTCCTGACTTTC	CASSLVAGLYSGANVLTF
-	TRBD1	TRBV7-9	TRBJ1-1	TGTGCCAGCAGCCAAGGGACAGGGAACACTGAAGCTTTCTTT	CASSQGTGNTEAFF
-	TRBD2	TRBV25-1	TRBJ2-5	TGTGCCAGCAGTGAATATGGAGGGAGGGCAAAGACCCAGTACTTC	CASSEYGGRAKTQYF
-	TRBD2	TRBV4-1	TRBJ2-1	TGCGCCAGCAGCCAAGATCCACTAGCGGGAGATGAGCAGTTCTTC	CASSQDPLAGDEQFF
-	TRBD2	TRBV7-2	TRBJ2-1	TGTGCCAGCAGCTGGACTAGCTACAATGAGCAGTTCTTC	CASSWTSYNEQFF
-	-	TRBV5-4	TRBJ2-1	TGTGCCAGCAGCCGCGGGACTCGGAGTAACAATGAGCAGTTCTTC	CASSRGTRSNNEQFF
-	-	TRBV18	TRBJ2-1	TGTGCCAGCTCACAGGCGGTCAGCTCCTACAATGAGCAGTTCTTC	CASSQAVSSYNEQFF
-	-	TRBV4-3	TRBJ1-1	TGCGCCAGCAAAGATCAGACAGGTTGGGACACTGAAGCTTTCTTT	CASKDQTGWDTEAFF
many	-	TRBV4-1	TRBJ2-5	TGCGCCAGCAGCCAATGGGGGCTTCGGCTACAAGAGACCCAGTACTTC	CASSQWGLRLQETQYF
-	TRBD2	TRBV25-1	TRBJ2-2	TGTGCCAGCAGTGTACTAGCGGGCGCCGGGGAGCTGTTTTTT	CASSVLAGAGELFF
-	TRBD1	TRBV5-1	TRBJ2-3	TGCGCCGTGGCCGGGACAGGGGGCTCAGATACGCAGTATTTT	CAVAGTGGSDTQYF
-	-	TRBV5-1	TRBJ2-1	TGCGCCAGCAGCTTCCGGCAGGGGACCTACAATGAGCAGTTCTTC	CASSFRQGTYNEQFF
-	-	TRBV2	TRBJ1-1	TGTGCCAGCGTGGCAGGGGCTATGGGTGAAGCTTTCTTT	CASVAGAMGEAFF
-	TRBD1	TRBV10-2	TRBJ2-7	TGCGCCAGCAGTGGGGACAGGGCGCATAGGTACTTC	CASSGDRAHRYF
-	TRBD1	TRBV6-2/TRBV6-3	TRBJ1-5	TGTGCCAGCAGTACAGGGGGCGGCAATCAGCCCCAGCATTTT	CASSTGGGNQPQHF
-	TRBD1	TRBV3-1/TRBV3-2	TRBJ1-5	TGTGCCAGCAGCCAAGATCCCATCGGACAGGGCTTCAATCAGCCCCAGCATTTT	CASSQDPIGQGFNQPQHF